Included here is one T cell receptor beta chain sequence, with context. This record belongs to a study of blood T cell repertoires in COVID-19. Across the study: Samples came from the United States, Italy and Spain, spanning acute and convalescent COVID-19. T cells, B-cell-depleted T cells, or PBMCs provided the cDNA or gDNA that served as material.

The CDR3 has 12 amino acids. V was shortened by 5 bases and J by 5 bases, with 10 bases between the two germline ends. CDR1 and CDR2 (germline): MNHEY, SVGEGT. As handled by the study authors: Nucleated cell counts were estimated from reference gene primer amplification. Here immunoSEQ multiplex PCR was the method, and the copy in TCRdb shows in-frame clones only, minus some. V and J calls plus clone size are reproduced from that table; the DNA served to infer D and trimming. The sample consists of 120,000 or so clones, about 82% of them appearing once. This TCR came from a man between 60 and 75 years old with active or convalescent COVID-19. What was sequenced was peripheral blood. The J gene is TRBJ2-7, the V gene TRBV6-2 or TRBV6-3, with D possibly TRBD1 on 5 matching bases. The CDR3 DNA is TGTGCCAGCAGTCGTACAGGAAACGAGCAGTACTTC. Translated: CASSRTGNEQYF.